These 8 T cell receptor beta chains came from one sample sequenced in a study of blood T cell repertoires in COVID-19 (TCRdb year 2020). To prepare the library, the immunoSEQ multiplex PCR assay was applied. TCRdb holds this immuneACCESS table with in-frame rearrangements only. Some clones are missing; in checked studies, unresolved V genes explain under half, and the rest has no known cause. In all, the sample holds 200,000 to 300,000 clones, and approximately 91% of those were seen once. The top ten constitute roughly 0.8% of the sample. Sequencing was performed on peripheral blood. Receptors were obtained from a woman in her 30s with acute or convalescent COVID-19.

The gene calls are TRBV15 and TRBJ2-7; TRBD2 is a possible D gene (6 bases). The length of the CDR3 is 14 residues. CDR1 and CDR2 from the germline V gene are LNHNV and YYDKDF (reference sequence). Trimming removed 0 bases at V and 4 bases at J, with 10 bases between. The CDR3 DNA follows: TGTGCCACCAGCAGAGATCGGGGGTTATACGAGCAGTACTTC. Its translation is CATSRDRGLYEQYF.

V and J are TRBV5-1 and TRBJ1-4; D is undetermined. This CDR3 comprises 14 residues. V lost 0 bases, J lost 3 bases, and 6 bases lay in between. Germline CDR1 SGHRS, CDR2 YFSETQ. The CDR3 sequence is CASSLGAPNEKLFF. Written as DNA, the CDR3 is TGCGCCAGCAGCTTGGGGGCACCTAATGAAAAACTGTTTTTT.

V and J are TRBV5-1 and TRBJ1-1; 7 bases line up with TRBD1. This CDR3 spans 13 amino acids. Germline trimming cut 4 bases from V and 3 bases from J; bases unmatched to any gene: 3. Per germline, CDR1 SGHRS and CDR2 YFSETQ. The CDR3 spells CASSGQGDTEAFF. In nucleotides, the CDR3 is TGCGCCAGCAGCGGTCAGGGGGACACTGAAGCTTTCTTT.

The J gene is TRBJ1-4, the V gene TRBV2; D unclear. V lost 7 bases and J 4 bases, leaving 13 bases between the germline ends. Germline-derived CDR1 and CDR2 are SNHLY and FYNNEI. There are 14 residues in the CDR3. This CDR3 reads CASKGVRSNEKLFF. Written as DNA, the CDR3 is TGTGCCAGCAAAGGTGTGCGGAGTAATGAAAAACTGTTTTTT.

This clone was seen a few times. The chain recombines TRBV5-1 with TRBJ1-1; possibly TRBD1 for D (5 bases). The germline V and J ends were trimmed by 4 bases and 7 bases, with 17 bases remaining between them. The length of the CDR3 is 14 residues. Germline lookup yields CDR1 SGHRS and CDR2 YFSETQ. The CDR3 here is CASSTGVQGSEAFF. Written as DNA, the CDR3 is TGCGCCAGCAGCACGGGGGTGCAGGGTAGTGAAGCTTTCTTT.

This rearrangement joins TRBV6-5 to TRBJ2-3, with D possibly matching TRBD1 (6 bases). Germline loops: CDR1 MNHEY, CDR2 SVGAGI. With 8 bases removed from V and 4 bases from J, the gap between germline ends came to 13 bases. CDR3 size: 13 residues. CDR3: CASVRGRADTQYF. CDR3 DNA sequence: TGTGCCAGCGTCAGGGGCAGGGCAGATACGCAGTATTTT.

This clone was detected only a few times. The CDR3 nucleotides are TGCAGTGCTAGTCCTACTAGCGGGAGGGCTGAGACCCAGTACTTC. It codes for CSASPTSGRAETQYF. This sequence joins TRBV20-1 and TRBJ2-5; 13 nucleotides align to TRBD2. The CDR3 totals 15 residues. The V and J ends lost 3 bases and 5 bases, in that order; junction bases with no gene match: 6. Germline CDR1 and CDR2: DFQATT and SNEGSKA (reference sequence).

The chain has TRBV30 and TRBJ1-4, with TRBD1 matching over 7 bases. Germline V gene data show CDR1 as GTSNPN and CDR2 as SVGIG (reference sequence). V was pared by 8 bases and J by 0 bases, with 18 bases of the junction left unmatched. CDR3 size: 18 residues. CDR3 loop: CAQSQGQRLYATNEKLFF. Here the CDR3 DNA reads TGTGCCCAATCGCAGGGACAGCGCCTTTATGCAACTAATGAAAAACTGTTTTTT.